The 26 T cell receptor beta chains reported below all come from one sample, sequenced in a study of Graves' ophthalmopathy and Graves' hyperthyroidism. Amplification of the TCR beta CDR3 regions used RNA transcripts (as template). Scientists carried out first-round RT-PCR using HTBI primers and then a second-round multiplex PCR. Via MiXCR, TCRdb re-called the multiplex PCR reads, giving one row per CDR3 protein. The table shows about 380,000 distinct CDR3 sequences, with approximately 15% occurring only once. Sequencing was done on a sample of peripheral blood. The receptors were gathered from a woman aged 18-30 years with stable Graves' hyperthyroidism.

This clonotype was picked up many times. The V call is TRBV11-2, the J call TRBJ2-7; possible D gene TRBD2, 6 bases. V lost 5 bases, J lost 4 bases, and 15 bases lay in between. Germline assignment: CDR1 SGHAT and CDR2 FQNNGV. The CDR3 loop spans 14 amino acids. CDR3 nucleotide sequence: TGTGCCAGCAGCCAGAGCTTCGGGGGTTACGAGCAGTACTTC. Amino acid sequence: CASSQSFGGYEQYF.

This clonotype was counted many times. V and J are TRBV12-3 or TRBV12-4 and TRBJ2-5; a possible D gene is TRBD1 (5 bases). CDR3 length: 13 amino acids. The V end was cut by 7 bases, the J end by 6 bases, with 15 bases between. The CDR3 sequence: CASTTGPGKTQYF. The DNA of the CDR3 is TGTGCCAGCACCACAGGTCCCGGCAAGACCCAGTACTTC.

Many counts were recorded for this clonotype. V and J are TRBV24-1 and TRBJ1-2, with TRBD1 matching over 10 bases. The junction had 7 bases not matched to a gene; V was cut back by 4 bases and J by 6 bases. This CDR3 has 15 amino acids. Per germline, CDR1 KGHDR and CDR2 SFDVKD. As DNA, the CDR3 is TGTGCCACCAGTGAAGCTACCGGGACAGGGGATGGCTACACCTTC. This translates into CATSEATGTGDGYTF.

This clonotype was seen repeatedly, ten times or more. This chain uses TRBV19 with TRBJ2-7, with D possibly TRBD2 on 5 matching bases. CDR3 length: 11 residues. Per the germline V gene, CDR1 is LNHDA and CDR2 is SQIVND (reference sequence). V lost 9 bases, J lost 6 bases, and 12 bases lay in between. This chain's CDR3 is CASQRGLEQYF. CDR3 coding DNA: TGTGCCAGCCAAAGAGGGCTCGAGCAGTACTTC.

Many counts were recorded for this clonotype. V and J are TRBV4-1 and TRBJ1-1; 8 bases are shared with TRBD1. Per germline, CDR1 MGHRA and CDR2 YSYEKL. The CDR3 contains 14 residues. The ends lost 4 bases at V and 5 bases at J; junction bases unmatched: 6. CDR3 sequence: CASSLGQGMTEAFF. DNA of the CDR3: TGCGCCAGCAGCCTTGGACAGGGAATGACTGAAGCTTTCTTT.

At least ten counts were recorded for this clonotype. The chain joins TRBV9 to TRBJ1-1; 9 nucleotides align to TRBD1. The germline V gene encodes CDR1 SGDLS and CDR2 YYNGEE. This CDR3 comprises 18 residues. Trimming removed 0 bases from V and 5 bases from J; junction bases left unmatched: 14. CDR3 protein: CASSVVGQGGGGETEAFF. CDR3 DNA: TGTGCCAGCAGCGTAGTGGGACAGGGAGGGGGCGGAGAAACTGAAGCTTTCTTT.

This clonotype was counted ten times or more. This chain links TRBV11-2 with TRBJ2-7; no firm D call. CDR3 length equals 14 residues. V was pared by 3 bases and J by 6 bases, with 15 bases between. Germline lookup yields CDR1 SGHAT and CDR2 FQNNGV. The CDR3 region has the DNA TGTGCCAGCAGCTTTCCCTTAAATAGCCCCGAGCAGTACTTC. Protein: CASSFPLNSPEQYF.

In this sample, this clonotype turned up many times. CDR3: CASRPSTGEGQPQHF. For the CDR3, the DNA is TGTGCCAGCAGACCATCGACAGGGGAGGGTCAGCCCCAGCATTTT. J is TRBJ1-5 and V is TRBV12-3 or TRBV12-4; 8 bases map to TRBD1. The CDR3 runs 15 residues. V trimming: 6 bases; J trimming: 6 bases; junction bases outside the gene matches: 10.

This clonotype has at least ten counts. CDR3 residues: CASSERGGAEAFF. The CDR3 coding sequence is TGTGCCAGCAGTGAAAGGGGAGGCGCTGAAGCTTTCTTT. This chain connects TRBV6-1 to TRBJ1-1; TRBD1 might be the D (5 bases). V was pared by 2 bases and J by 6 bases, with 10 bases between. The CDR3 totals 13 residues. Germline V gene sequence: CDR1 MNHNS, CDR2 SASEGT.

There are many counts of this clonotype. The rearrangement links TRBV4-1 to TRBJ1-3; D remains ambiguous. Trimming left V 4 bases short and J 0 bases short, with 16 bases between. This CDR3 is 17 amino acids long. Germline V gene sequence: CDR1 MGHRA, CDR2 YSYEKL. CDR3 DNA sequence: TGCGCCAGCAGCCCCCTGGGCCTTGGGTACTCTGGAAACACCATATATTTT. It yields the protein CASSPLGLGYSGNTIYF.

The chain has TRBV6-1 and TRBJ1-3, with TRBD1 identical over 8 bases. The CDR3 has 14 residues. The junction had 4 bases not matched to a gene; V was cut back by 7 bases and J by 2 bases. Germline V gene lookup returns CDR1 MNHNS and CDR2 SASEGT. The CDR3, as DNA: TGTGCCAGCAAGACAGGGGTTGCTGGAAACACCATATATTTT. Translation gives CASKTGVAGNTIYF.

This clonotype was seen ten or more times. This CDR3 reads CASGDRAVNQPQHF. In nucleotides, the CDR3 is TGTGCTAGTGGTGACAGGGCTGTCAATCAGCCCCAGCATTTT. The V and J genes are TRBV12-5 and TRBJ1-5; the match to TRBD1 covers 7 bases. The CDR3 has 14 amino acids. The germline V gene has CDR1 LGHNT and CDR2 FRNRAP. The V gene end was trimmed by 5 bases and the J gene end by 3 bases; junction bases not matched to a gene: 4. The full variable domain, with the rest looked up from reference TRBV12-5 and TRBJ1-5, is DARVTQTPRHKVTEMGQEVTMRCQPILGHNTVFWYRQTMMQGLELLAYFRNRAPLDDSGMPKDRFSAEMPDATLATLKIQPSEPRDSAVYFCASGDRAVNQPQHFGDGTRLSIL.

Concerning this clonotype: A much bigger clone sits one base away, suggesting this may be a read error. The chain links TRBV29-1 to TRBJ1-6; D is ambiguous. Germline V gene lookup returns CDR1 SQVTM and CDR2 ANQGSEA. This CDR3 comprises 13 residues. CDR3 nucleotides: TGCAGCGTTGAAGAGGAGGGAGGTTCACACCTCCACTTT. It yields the protein CSVEEEGGSHLHF.

This clonotype came up a few times. The V call is TRBV4-2, the J call TRBJ1-1; D remains unclear. CDR3 size: 13 residues. Germline assignment: CDR1 LGHNA and CDR2 YNFKEQ. Trimming left V 0 bases short and J 7 bases short, with 9 bases between. The DNA of the CDR3 is TGTGCCAGCAGCCAAGAGGTCTCCGATGAAGCTTTCTTT. It is translated as CASSQEVSDEAFF.

This clonotype was recorded at least ten times. One end of the junction does not line up with germline, which may come from a read error. The rearrangement joins TRBV10-3 to TRBJ2-7; the D is unclear. This CDR3 has 15 residues. Germline lookup yields CDR1 ENHRY and CDR2 SYGVKD. The CDR3 sequence is CAIRRQPTVSSEQYF. CDR3 sequence (DNA): TGTGCCATCAGGAGGCAGCCTACGGTTTCCTCCGAGCAGTACTTC.

This clonotype was detected many times. The chain carries TRBV10-2 and TRBJ1-2, with D maybe TRBD1 (5 bases). The CDR3 has 15 amino acids. The V end lost 3 bases, the J end lost 2 bases, and 13 bases lay between the germline ends. The V gene's germline CDR1 is WSHSY and CDR2 SAAADI. CDR3 region: CASSDRAKLNYGYTF. Written as DNA, the CDR3 is TGCGCCAGCAGTGACAGGGCTAAGCTCAACTATGGCTACACCTTC.

The sample holds many counts of this clonotype. V usage is TRBV29-1 and J usage is TRBJ2-7; TRBD2 is a possible D gene (6 bases). There are 14 residues in the CDR3. Germline values: CDR1 SQVTM, CDR2 ANQGSEA. V gave up 6 bases and J gave up 0 bases, with 15 bases separating them. The CDR3 region has the DNA TGCAGCGTAGCAAGCGGGTTAAGCTCCTACGAGCAGTACTTC. This translates into CSVASGLSSYEQYF.

In this sample, this clonotype turned up many times. The rearrangement uses TRBV7-2 and TRBJ2-5; possibly TRBD1 for D (5 bases). The CDR3 loop spans 17 amino acids. CDR1 is SGHTA, CDR2 FQGNSA, per germline. Between the trimmed V and J ends, which lost 0 bases and 1 base, there was a span of 15 bases. CDR3 coding DNA: TGTGCCAGCAGCTTAGCGGGGCCACCTAATCTCCAAGAGACCCAGTACTTC. It translates to CASSLAGPPNLQETQYF.

As concerns this clonotype: A read error is likely, as this CDR3 ends without the conserved phenylalanine or tryptophan. The chain combines TRBV7-9 with TRBJ2-2; the D gene is possibly TRBD1 (6 bases). The V gene's germline CDR1 is SEHNR and CDR2 FQNEAQ (reference sequence). This CDR3 has 14 residues. V was clipped by 4 bases and J by 1 base, with 7 bases between them. The CDR3 protein is CASSSGQNTGELFL. The CDR3, as DNA: TGTGCCAGCAGCTCGGGACAGAACACCGGGGAGCTGTTTTTG.

The table lists this clonotype with many counts. The CDR3 loop reads CAIRGSWDSPLHF. The CDR3 DNA follows: TGTGCCATCAGGGGCTCCTGGGATTCACCCCTCCACTTT. V gene TRBV10-3 combines with J gene TRBJ1-6; D unclear. The CDR3 has 13 amino acids. Trimming shortened V by 6 bases and J by 8 bases, and 11 bases separated the two germline ends. Looked up from germline, CDR1 is ENHRY and CDR2 is SYGVKD.

This clonotype came up many times. The chain uses TRBV2 and TRBJ2-4; a weak D match, TRBD1 (5 bases). The CDR3 loop spans 14 amino acids. Germline V lookup: CDR1 SNHLY, CDR2 FYNNEI. V gave up 5 bases and J gave up 0 bases, with 8 bases separating them. In DNA form, the CDR3 reads TGTGCCAGCAGTTCAGGGCTAGCCAAAAACATTCAGTACTTC. Translating gives CASSSGLAKNIQYF. The full variable domain, completed using reference TRBV2 and TRBJ2-4, is EPEVTQTPSHQVTQMGQEVILRCVPISNHLYFYWYRQILGQKVEFLVSFYNNEISEKSEIFDDQFSVERPDGSNFTLKIRSTKLEDSAMYFCASSSGLAKNIQYFGAGTRLSVL.

This clonotype was recorded many times. The chain carries TRBV20-1 and TRBJ1-3; maybe TRBD1 (5 bases). V dropped 0 bases and J dropped 5 bases, with 14 bases sitting between them. Germline V gene lookup returns CDR1 DFQATT and CDR2 SNEGSKA (reference sequence). The CDR3 runs to 15 residues. In DNA, the CDR3 is TGCAGTGCTAGAGATGCAGGGCTCCAAAGAAACACCATATATTTT. Amino acids: CSARDAGLQRNTIYF.

In this sample, this clonotype turned up many times. This chain uses TRBV4-2 with TRBJ2-2; 13 nucleotides align to TRBD2. The germline V gene encodes CDR1 LGHNA and CDR2 YNFKEQ. Trimming cost V 4 bases and J 5 bases; bases outside gene matches: 13. This CDR3 region has 19 residues. The CDR3 sequence is CASSPRQGLAGPGTGELFF. The CDR3 DNA reads as TGTGCCAGCAGCCCCCGACAGGGACTAGCGGGACCTGGGACCGGGGAGCTGTTTTTT.

The gene calls are TRBV7-2 and TRBJ2-5; D may be TRBD1 (6 bases). This CDR3 contains 14 residues. Germline assignment: CDR1 SGHTA and CDR2 FQGNSA. V dropped 4 bases and J dropped 4 bases, with 13 bases sitting between them. The CDR3 reads CASSSRTVPETQYF. As DNA, the CDR3 is TGTGCCAGCAGCTCCCGGACAGTCCCAGAGACCCAGTACTTC. The full variable domain, its missing parts supplied by reference TRBV7-2 and TRBJ2-5, is GAGVSQSPSNKVTEKGKDVELRCDPISGHTALYWYRQSLGQGLEFLIYFQGNSAPDKSGLPSDRFSAERTGGSVSTLTIQRTQQEDSAVYLCASSSRTVPETQYFGPGTRLLVL.

This clonotype was counted ten times or more. This sequence joins TRBV5-1 and TRBJ1-1; 8 bases match TRBD1. Germline loops: CDR1 SGHRS, CDR2 YFSETQ. Trimming cost V 4 bases and J 11 bases; bases outside gene matches: 7. The CDR3 totals 12 residues. CDR3 in amino acids: CASSPRTGTAFF. DNA for the CDR3: TGCGCCAGCAGCCCTCGGACAGGGACGGCTTTCTTT.

This clonotype occurred many times. The chain combines TRBV4-1 with TRBJ2-5, with 7 bases fitting TRBD1. The CDR3 extends over 14 amino acids. The ends lost 1 base at V and 3 bases at J; junction bases unmatched: 2. Germline CDR1 MGHRA, CDR2 YSYEKL. CDR3 nucleotide sequence: TGCGCCAGCAGCCAAGCTACAGGGGAAGAGACCCAGTACTTC. Protein: CASSQATGEETQYF.